These 23 T cell receptor beta chains were sequenced from one sample in a study of shared clonotypes between healthy human individuals. Generated by immunoSEQ multiplex PCR, the TCRdb table keeps only in-frame clones and is missing some. The repertoire holds 600,000 to 750,000 clones, with about three quarters as singletons. Material: memory CD4+ T cells sorted from blood. Subset noted: CD45RA-negative fraction. Receptor source: a woman aged 25 to 39 in good health.

The chain employs TRBV11-2 and TRBJ2-1; 10 bases align to TRBD2. The V and J ends lost 5 bases and 0 bases, in that order; junction bases with no gene match: 10. Germline V gene data show CDR1 as SGHAT and CDR2 as FQNNGV. This CDR3 region has 18 residues. Here the CDR3 DNA reads TGTGCCAGCAGCCCCAGTGGGGCTAGCGGGAGCTCCTACAATGAGCAGTTCTTC. This gives the protein CASSPSGASGSSYNEQFF. The entire variable domain, with the rest obtained from reference TRBV11-2 and TRBJ2-1, is as follows: EAGVAQSPRYKIIEKRQSVAFWCNPISGHATLYWYQQILGQGPKLLIQFQNNGVVDDSQLPKDRFSAERLKGVDSTLKIQPAKLEDSAVYLCASSPSGASGSSYNEQFFGPGTRLTVL.

This clone was seen at least ten times. The genes are TRBV28 and TRBJ1-5, with D perhaps TRBD1 (5 bases). This CDR3 region has 13 residues. V shed 7 bases and J shed 6 bases, with 13 bases lying between them. Germline CDR1 is MDHEN and CDR2 is SYDVKM. The CDR3 spells CASTLRTTQPQHF. DNA for the CDR3: TGTGCCAGCACCCTAAGGACAACTCAGCCCCAGCATTTT.

This clone was seen just once. With only one base between it and a far larger clone, this is likely a read error. Additional DNA sequences in this sample encode the identical CDR3. The gene calls are TRBV23-1 and TRBJ2-7, with D tentatively TRBD2 (7 bases). TRBV23-1 is sorted into the ORF group, with uncertain function. The CDR3 extends over 16 amino acids. Trimming took off 9 bases at V and 2 bases at J, with 23 bases between the two ends. Here the CDR3 DNA reads TGCGCCAGTACCACAAAGGGGGGGACGGAGGCCTACGAGCAGTACTTC. It encodes CASTTKGGTEAYEQYF.

The chain couples TRBV5-4 to TRBJ2-2; tentatively, D is TRBD2 (6 bases). CDR1 is SGHNT, CDR2 YYREEE, per germline (reference sequence). V lost 0 bases and J 4 bases, leaving 10 bases between the germline ends. The CDR3 loop spans 15 amino acids. In DNA, the CDR3 is TGTGCCAGCAGCTTGGGGGCAGCGGGCACCGGGGAGCTGTTTTTT. Protein product: CASSLGAAGTGELFF. Full variable domain (outside the CDR3, taken from reference TRBV5-4 and TRBJ2-2): ETGVTQSPTHLIKTRGQQVTLRCSSQSGHNTVSWYQQALGQGPQFIFQYYREEENGRGNFPPRFSGLQFPNYSSELNVNALELDDSALYLCASSLGAAGTGELFFGEGSRLTVL.

The V and J genes are TRBV27 and TRBJ2-2; D tentatively fits TRBD1 or TRBD2 (5 bases each). The CDR3 extends over 14 amino acids. Germline CDR1 reads MNHEY; CDR2 reads SMNVEV (reference sequence). V dropped 5 bases and J dropped 4 bases, with 11 bases sitting between them. The CDR3 nucleotides read TGTGCCAGCAGTGCCAGGGCGGGCACCGGGGAGCTGTTTTTT. This translates into CASSARAGTGELFF.

The rearrangement joins TRBV7-2 to TRBJ2-1; the D gene is possibly TRBD2 (6 bases). CDR1 and CDR2 (germline): SGHTA, FQGNSA. Trimming left V 5 bases short and J 8 bases short, with 19 bases between. The CDR3 consists of 15 residues. CDR3 protein: CASSSSSGLWYEQFF. DNA of the CDR3: TGTGCCAGCAGCAGTAGTAGCGGCCTCTGGTATGAGCAGTTCTTC.

In its sample, this clone was seen a few times. The V call is TRBV5-1, the J call TRBJ2-1; a weak D match, TRBD2 (6 bases). Germline-derived CDR1 and CDR2 are SGHRS and YFSETQ. Trimming took 4 bases from V and 3 from J, leaving 23 bases between them. The CDR3 sequence is 18 residues long. In DNA form, the CDR3 reads TGCGCCAGCAGCCAAGGGGACTTTGCTAGCAGGGTCTACAATGAGCAGTTCTTC. Its protein product is CASSQGDFASRVYNEQFF.

The J gene is TRBJ2-7, the V gene TRBV5-4, with 9 positions matching TRBD2. Unmatched junction bases numbered 8, after V lost 4 bases and J lost 3 bases. Germline lookup yields CDR1 SGHNT and CDR2 YYREEE (reference sequence). The CDR3 runs 15 residues. CDR3 sequence: CASSQGLAYYYEQYF. CDR3 in DNA: TGTGCCAGCAGCCAAGGACTAGCGTACTACTACGAGCAGTACTTC.

The CDR3 bases are TGTGCCAGCAGCTTAGTGGCTTCGGCAAATGGTGAGCAGTTCTTC. Translating gives CASSLVASANGEQFF. The chain recombines TRBV11-2 with TRBJ2-1; D gene uncertain. The CDR3 loop spans 15 amino acids. V lost 1 base and J 9 bases, leaving 16 bases between the germline ends. Looked up from germline, CDR1 is SGHAT and CDR2 is FQNNGV.

This rearrangement joins TRBV27 to TRBJ1-4, with 9 bases lining up with TRBD1. The CDR3 extends over 18 amino acids. Germline V gene data show CDR1 as MNHEY and CDR2 as SMNVEV (reference sequence). V was pared by 6 bases and J by 1 base, with 12 bases of the junction left unmatched. CDR3 protein: CASRSIRQGVETNEKLFF. The CDR3 DNA follows: TGTGCCAGCAGATCCATTAGACAGGGGGTGGAAACTAATGAAAAACTGTTTTTT.

A word on this clone: Other DNA sequences of this sample code for an identical CDR3. The gene calls are TRBV27 and TRBJ2-7, with D hard to call. The CDR3 loop spans 14 amino acids. V was trimmed by 6 bases and J by 2 bases, leaving 14 bases between them. Germline V gene data show CDR1 as MNHEY and CDR2 as SMNVEV (reference sequence). The CDR3 nucleotides are TGTGCCAGCAGCTTTACCGAAGGACCCTACGAGCAGTACTTC. This gives the protein CASSFTEGPYEQYF.

This clone was counted only a few times. The J gene is TRBJ1-2, the V gene TRBV28; D gene uncertain. This CDR3 spans 15 amino acids. The V and J ends lost 2 bases and 1 base respectively, with 11 bases between them. CDR1 is MDHEN and CDR2 is SYDVKM in the germline V gene. In DNA form, the CDR3 reads TGTGCCAGCAGTTTAAGCCCGCAGGTTAACTATGGCTACACCTTC. Residues: CASSLSPQVNYGYTF.

The genes are TRBV7-8 and TRBJ2-7; D is undetermined. Germline loops: CDR1 SGHVS, CDR2 FQNEAQ. V lost 6 bases and J 0 bases, leaving 12 bases between the germline ends. The CDR3 totals 14 residues. Here the CDR3 reads CASSPSINSYEQYF. The CDR3 bases are TGTGCCAGCAGTCCCAGCATAAACTCCTACGAGCAGTACTTC.

On this clone: Other DNA sequences in the same sample also yield this CDR3. The genes are TRBV19 and TRBJ2-7; D possibly corresponds to TRBD1 (5 bases). The CDR3 runs to 14 residues. Germline V gives CDR1 LNHDA, CDR2 SQIVND (reference sequence). With 6 bases removed from V and 1 base from J, the gap between germline ends came to 13 bases. The CDR3 DNA reads TGTGCCAGTAGCCCGAACCAGGGATCCTACGAGCAGTACTTC. Residues: CASSPNQGSYEQYF.

The V call is TRBV9, the J call TRBJ2-7, with D maybe TRBD1 (5 bases). Germline-derived CDR1 and CDR2 are SGDLS and YYNGEE. Trimming took 0 bases from V and 1 from J, leaving 11 bases between them. CDR3 length equals 15 residues. The DNA of the CDR3 is TGTGCCAGCAGCGTAGGGGGCTATGGATCCTACGAGCAGTACTTC. It translates to CASSVGGYGSYEQYF. The whole variable domain, remainder taken from reference TRBV9 and TRBJ2-7, is DSGVTQTPKHLITATGQRVTLRCSPRSGDLSVYWYQQSLDQGLQFLIQYYNGEERAKGNILERFSAQQFPDLHSELNLSSLELGDSALYFCASSVGGYGSYEQYFGPGTRLTVT.

The CDR3 reads CASSQTGTQQPQHF. The CDR3 nucleotides read TGTGCCAGCAGCCAAACAGGGACCCAACAGCCCCAGCATTTT. The chain combines TRBV7-8 with TRBJ1-5; a weak D match, TRBD1 (6 bases). Trimming took 5 bases from V and 7 from J, leaving 15 bases between them. Germline CDR1 SGHVS, CDR2 FQNEAQ. CDR3 length: 14 amino acids.

The chain combines TRBV7-2 with TRBJ1-1; D gene unclear. Trimming took off 4 bases at V and 5 bases at J, with 14 bases between the two ends. Germline values: CDR1 SGHTA, CDR2 FQGNSA. The CDR3 sequence is 14 residues long. CDR3 DNA: TGTGCCAGCAGCTCCGGCCATAGGTGGACTGAAGCTTTCTTT. Translating it yields CASSSGHRWTEAFF.

A few counts support this clone. This rearrangement joins TRBV19 to TRBJ1-5, with unresolved D. V was pared by 5 bases and J by 4 bases, with 6 bases between. CDR1 is LNHDA, CDR2 SQIVND, per germline (reference sequence). This CDR3 spans 12 amino acids. The CDR3 DNA reads as TGTGCCAGTAGTCACGTGAATCAGCCCCAGCATTTT. It codes for CASSHVNQPQHF.

The rearrangement joins TRBV30 to TRBJ1-4; the D is unclear. Per the germline V gene, CDR1 is GTSNPN and CDR2 is SVGIG (reference sequence). With 3 bases removed from V and 8 bases from J, the gap between germline ends came to 19 bases. The CDR3 consists of 15 residues. The CDR3 region has the DNA TGTGCCTGGAGCGCGAACAAGTTCAATAACGAAAAACTGTTTTTT. Its translation: CAWSANKFNNEKLFF.

The V and J genes are TRBV19 and TRBJ2-7; D is possibly TRBD2 (6 bases). The CDR3 has 16 amino acids. Germline loops: CDR1 LNHDA, CDR2 SQIVND (reference sequence). Trimming stripped 6 bases from V and 0 bases from J, with 18 bases between. Written as DNA, the CDR3 is TGTGCCAGTAGCTCGCCCTCCGGGACTCACTCCTACGAGCAGTACTTC. It is translated as CASSSPSGTHSYEQYF.

The rearrangement links TRBV5-4 to TRBJ2-5, with D maybe TRBD2 (5 bases). V shed 3 bases and J shed 13 bases, with 13 bases lying between them. The CDR3 is made up of 11 amino acids. CDR1 is SGHNT and CDR2 is YYREEE in the germline V gene (reference sequence). The CDR3 loop reads CASSSGSTLYF. The CDR3 DNA reads as TGTGCCAGCAGCTCGGGAAGCACGTTGTACTTC.

The V gene is TRBV21-1, the J gene TRBJ1-2. TRBV21-1 is noted as a pseudogene. This CDR3 contains 16 residues. CDR3 protein: CASSKDGQARDYGYTF. In DNA form, the CDR3 reads TGTGCCAGCAGCAAAGATGGGCAGGCGAGGGACTATGGCTACACCTTC.

The genes are TRBV21-1 and TRBJ2-2; the table's D call of TRBD2 was not tested on the DNA. TRBV21-1 is deemed a pseudogene. The CDR3 loop spans 18 amino acids. The CDR3 sequence: CASSKSSSVLAGTGELFF. Written as DNA, the CDR3 is TGTGCCAGCAGCAAATCGTCGTCGGTACTAGCGGGAACCGGGGAGCTGTTTTTT.